Detailed here is one T cell receptor beta chain. The source of the sample is a study of technical replicates of blood from several donors. Sequenced by immunoSEQ multiplex PCR; TCRdb stores in-frame clones only, minus some. The sample has approximately 87,000 clones, 85% to 95% seen once. Germline values: CDR1 SGHNT, CDR2 YENEEA. This CDR3 is 15 amino acids long. J was trimmed by 4 bases and V by 6 bases; bases with no gene match: 7. V and J are TRBV11-3 and TRBJ2-1, with TRBD1 matching 9 bases. Sequencing used T cells isolated from PBMCs. This TCR came from a human donor in good health. The CDR3 is CASSKQGAFYNEQFF. CDR3 in DNA: TGTGCCAGCAGTAAACAGGGGGCTTTTTACAATGAGCAGTTCTTC.